These T cell receptor beta chains were read from a single sample in a study of blood T cell repertoires in COVID-19. Repertoires were generated with immunoSEQ multiplex PCR, while TCRdb's copy carries only in-frame clones and drops some. The table lists under 80,000 clones, around 87% of them singletons. The sequenced material came from peripheral blood. The receptor set was obtained from a human donor in a cohort sampled during active COVID-19. Each CDR3 is given with its conserved first and last residue. D genes are given only for firm matches. Only part of the rows carry a size: once, few, many, or a class if the clone is expanded.

cdr3_length: 13
clone_size: -
j_call: TRBJ2-1
v_call: TRBV27
d_call: -
cdr3_nt: TGTGCCAGCCGGGGAGATGGCCTCAATGAGCAGTTCTTC
cdr3_aa: CASRGDGLNEQFF

cdr3_length: 14
clone_size: -
j_call: TRBJ2-2
v_call: TRBV19
d_call: -
cdr3_nt: TGTGCCAGTAGTACAGGGTTCGGCACCGGGGAGCTGTTTTTT
cdr3_aa: CASSTGFGTGELFF

cdr3_length: 13
clone_size: -
j_call: TRBJ2-7
v_call: TRBV11-2
d_call: -
cdr3_nt: TGTGCCAGCAGCTTAGGGTTCCCTAGCGAGCAGTACTTC
cdr3_aa: CASSLGFPSEQYF

cdr3_length: 15
clone_size: few
j_call: TRBJ2-2
v_call: TRBV30
d_call: TRBD1
cdr3_nt: TGTGCCTGGAGGATAGGGGACAGAAACACCGGGGAGCTGTTTTTT
cdr3_aa: CAWRIGDRNTGELFF

cdr3_length: 16
clone_size: once
j_call: TRBJ2-4
v_call: TRBV7-9
d_call: TRBD1
cdr3_nt: TGTGCCAGCAGCCCAAGGACAGGATTAGCCAAAAACATTCAGTACTTC
cdr3_aa: CASSPRTGLAKNIQYF

cdr3_length: 13
clone_size: few
j_call: TRBJ1-2
v_call: TRBV11-2
d_call: -
cdr3_nt: TGTGCCAGCAGCCCCGGGGGTTTAACTCTCTACACCTTC
cdr3_aa: CASSPGGLTLYTF

cdr3_length: 15
clone_size: once
j_call: TRBJ2-5
v_call: TRBV15
d_call: -
cdr3_nt: TGTGCCACCAGCAGAGATAATAGACTACAAGAGACCCAGTACTTC
cdr3_aa: CATSRDNRLQETQYF

cdr3_length: 15
clone_size: -
j_call: TRBJ2-2
v_call: TRBV21-1
d_call: -
cdr3_nt: TGTGCCAGCAGCAAAGGGGCTCTCAACACCGGGGAGCTGTTTTTT
cdr3_aa: CASSKGALNTGELFF

cdr3_length: 15
clone_size: -
j_call: TRBJ2-1
v_call: TRBV7-3
d_call: -
cdr3_nt: TGTGCCAGCAGCAGGACGCGGGCCCTCTCTGATGAGCAGTTCTTC
cdr3_aa: CASSRTRALSDEQFF

cdr3_length: 16
clone_size: -
j_call: TRBJ2-7
v_call: TRBV5-5
d_call: -
cdr3_nt: TGTGCCAGCAGCTTGCGGGTAGGTGCCGAGGGTTACGAGCAGTACTTC
cdr3_aa: CASSLRVGAEGYEQYF